The entry that follows covers one T cell receptor (beta chain) sequence. Its antigen is still unknown. The source of the sample is a study of cytomegalovirus exposure and HLA in healthy donors. Study-wide context: One earlier analysis, a look at 200 million or so T cells, found roughly 120 million unique TCR beta sequences. Study-level results: The study designated 150 or so TCR beta chains cytomegalovirus-associated. An observed cluster of highly shared sequence variants was recorded as a likely sequencing artifact.

The CDR3 has 14 amino acids. CDR1 is LNHDA, CDR2 SQIVND, per germline (reference sequence). The junction had 6 bases not matched to a gene; V was cut back by 5 bases and J by 5 bases. PCR employed 60 Vbeta and 13 Jbeta primers. Libraries were prepared by immunoSEQ multiplex PCR; TCRdb keeps only in-frame clonotypes and omits some of them. The table shows about 89,000 clones, with roughly 10% occurring only once. This TCR derives from a man over 45 in good health and CMV-seropositive. V usage is TRBV19 and J usage is TRBJ1-5; 7 nucleotides match TRBD1. Sequencing input: PBMCs. CDR3 sequence: CASSFRTGDQPQHF. CDR3 nucleotide sequence: TGTGCCAGTAGTTTCCGGACAGGTGATCAGCCCCAGCATTTT.